The 15 T cell receptor beta chains given below trace back to one sample, sequenced in a study of T cell repertoires in cytomegalovirus infection. TCRdb independently ran MiXCR on the reads; one entry per CDR3 protein. The data hold 150,000 to 200,000 distinct CDR3 sequences, with 28% observed a single time. Sequencing input: PBMCs. Source of these receptors: a human donor in good health (CMV status not recorded). Some clones in this sample may be carry-over from other donors' samples.

There are a few counts of this clonotype. The chain uses TRBV7-3 and TRBJ2-7, with TRBD1 matching over 8 bases. This CDR3 comprises 13 residues. Trimming at V came to 5 bases and at J to 4 bases, leaving 4 bases not matched to a gene. Germline V CDR1 and CDR2: SGHTA, FQGTGA. CDR3 loop: CASSATGGYEQYF. DNA for the CDR3: TGTGCCAGCAGCGCCACAGGGGGGTACGAGCAGTACTTC.

The rearrangement joins TRBV14 to TRBJ1-4; D ambiguous. The CDR3 has 15 residues. V gave up 0 bases and J gave up 7 bases, with 12 bases separating them. Germline V CDR1 and CDR2: SGHDN, FVKESK. Written as DNA, the CDR3 is TGTGCCAGCAGCCAAGATTCAGGCAGTGGTGAAAAACTGTTTTTT. Protein product: CASSQDSGSGEKLFF.

The sample holds a few counts of this clonotype. The gene calls are TRBV20-1 and TRBJ1-1, with D unresolved. The CDR3 is 13 residues long. Germline CDR1 is DFQATT and CDR2 is SNEGSKA (reference sequence). V shed 3 bases and J shed 0 bases, with 8 bases lying between them. CDR3 sequence reads: CSASRDMNTEAFF. The CDR3 bases are TGCAGTGCTAGTAGAGATATGAACACTGAAGCTTTCTTT.

The chain carries TRBV7-2 and TRBJ2-7; TRBD2 matches 9 bases. Germline V gene lookup returns CDR1 SGHTA and CDR2 FQGNSA. Trimming cost V 5 bases and J 5 bases; bases outside gene matches: 16. The CDR3 spans 17 residues. The CDR3 nucleotides are TGTGCCAGCAGCCCCCTGTCCGGTAGCGGGGGTAAAAACGAGCAGTACTTC. Translation gives CASSPLSGSGGKNEQYF.

As concerns this clonotype: A single base separates this from a much larger clone, so it may be a read error. The chain couples TRBV7-2 to TRBJ2-2, with no clear D. The germline CDR1 and CDR2 sequences are SGHTA and FQGNSA. This CDR3 spans 16 amino acids. CDR3 loop: CVSSLGPILNTGELFF. The CDR3 DNA reads TGTGTCAGCAGCTTAGGACCTATCCTAAACACCGGGGAGCTGTTTTTT.

The chain recombines TRBV28 with TRBJ1-5; no firm D call. Trimming stripped 8 bases from V and 5 bases from J, with 10 bases between. Germline CDR1 is MDHEN and CDR2 is SYDVKM. The CDR3 contains 12 residues. DNA for the CDR3: TGTGCCAGCGGGCTGAAACATCAGCCCCAGCATTTT. This sequence encodes CASGLKHQPQHF.

This clonotype was counted a few times. V usage is TRBV20-1 and J usage is TRBJ2-1; possible D gene TRBD2, 5 bases. V was cut by 3 bases and J by 4 bases, with 10 bases left in between. Germline CDR1 is DFQATT and CDR2 is SNEGSKA (reference sequence). This CDR3 has 13 amino acids. CDR3 loop: CSARGGLYNEQFF. CDR3 bases: TGCAGTGCTAGGGGCGGGCTTTACAATGAGCAGTTCTTC.

This clonotype occurred many times. The chain couples TRBV7-6 to TRBJ1-1, with D possibly matching TRBD1 (6 bases). The CDR3 has 13 amino acids. Trimming took off 0 bases at V and 8 bases at J, with 10 bases between the two ends. Germline V gene sequence: CDR1 SGHVS, CDR2 FNYEAQ. The CDR3, as DNA: TGTGCCAGCAGCTTAGCGTTGGACAGCGAAGCTTTCTTT. Amino acid sequence: CASSLALDSEAFF.

Details on this clonotype: This clone may be a read error of a much larger clone one base away. The rearrangement links TRBV7-9 to TRBJ1-1; TRBD1 is a possible D gene (5 bases). The germline CDR1 and CDR2 sequences are SEHNR and FQNEAQ (reference sequence). The ends were cut back, 3 bases at V and 7 bases at J, with 9 bases in the middle. The CDR3 consists of 12 residues. CDR3 in DNA: TGTGCCAGCAGCTTTACAGGTAGTGAAGCTTTCTTT. It encodes CASSFTGSEAFF.

The rearrangement links TRBV20-1 to TRBJ2-3, with 8 positions matching TRBD2. Germline V lookup: CDR1 DFQATT, CDR2 SNEGSKA (reference sequence). V dropped 8 bases and J dropped 2; count of bases not matched to a gene: 12. The CDR3 consists of 15 residues. The DNA for the CDR3 is TGCAGTCCCTTATCCGGGGGGGCCCTCACAGATACGCAGTATTTT. Protein: CSPLSGGALTDTQYF.

CDR3: CASSSSGGAYEQFF. CDR3 DNA: TGTGCCAGCAGTTCTAGCGGGGGGGCATATGAGCAGTTCTTC. The chain couples TRBV6-2 or TRBV6-3 to TRBJ2-1; 12 bases align to TRBD2. The germline V gene encodes CDR1 MNHEY and CDR2 SVGEGT. The V and J ends lost 4 bases and 8 bases, in that order; junction bases with no gene match: 3. The CDR3 is 14 amino acids.

This clonotype turned up a few times. In DNA, the CDR3 is TGTGCCAGCAGCCCCACGCGGGGTAGCACTGAAGCTTTCTTT. This encodes CASSPTRGSTEAFF. V gene TRBV7-8 combines with J gene TRBJ1-1; D is undetermined. V dropped 5 bases and J dropped 4 bases, with 14 bases sitting between them. The CDR3 sequence is 14 residues long. The germline V gene has CDR1 SGHVS and CDR2 FQNEAQ.

CDR3 in amino acids: CSVQGSLANEKLFF. The CDR3 DNA sequence: TGCAGCGTTCAGGGTAGTCTTGCCAATGAAAAACTGTTTTTT. The V gene is TRBV29-1, the J gene TRBJ1-4; maybe TRBD1 (5 bases). From germline, CDR1 is SQVTM and CDR2 ANQGSEA. Trimming removed 5 bases at V and 5 bases at J, with 15 bases between. This CDR3 has 14 amino acids.

In its sample, this clonotype was seen once. V and J are TRBV29-1 and TRBJ2-1; TRBD1 matches at 11 bases. The CDR3 runs to 15 residues. The trim removed 2 bases at V and 5 bases at J, leaving 5 bases unmatched. Per the germline V gene, CDR1 is SQVTM and CDR2 is ANQGSEA. The CDR3 loop is CSVEIGQGANNEQFF. CDR3 in DNA: TGCAGCGTTGAAATCGGACAGGGGGCTAACAATGAGCAGTTCTTC.

V and J are TRBV7-2 and TRBJ2-1, with a weak D call TRBD2 (6 bases). The V gene's germline CDR1 is SGHTA and CDR2 FQGNSA. V was cut by 3 bases and J by 9 bases, with 9 bases left in between. CDR3 length: 12 residues. The CDR3 region has the DNA TGTGCCAGCAGCTTGAACGGGGGTGAGCAGTTCTTC. It encodes CASSLNGGEQFF.